This T cell receptor (beta chain) was captured in a study of molecular identifiers for immune sequencing clone quantification. The overall study: In replicates, the authors split RNA from approximately 20,000 or 98,000 naive CD8 cells five ways and sequenced four.

Germline CDR1 KGHDR, CDR2 SFDVKD. The CDR3 spans 16 residues. The bulk TCR libraries were made with methods described before and with listed TCR primers. One entry per CDR3 protein, called by TCRdb with MiXCR from the PCR reads. The sample records some 89,000 distinct CDR3 sequences, 24% being singletons. Concerning this clonotype: At one boundary the junction diverges from the germline segment, which might be a read error.

Sorting captured naive CD8 T cells as CD8+CD4-CCR7+CD45RA+. The sample consisted of naive CD8+ T cells from blood, with Jurkat cell RNA spiked in. The sample's subset: FACS-sorted CD8+CD4-CCR7+CD45RA+ naive T cells. The chain combines TRBV24-1 with TRBJ2-5, with TRBD1 identical over 7 bases. This clonotype originated in a human donor in good health. Some libraries in this study had Jurkat cell RNA spiked in. Here the CDR3 DNA reads TGTGCCACCAGTGGGACACAGGGGCTTCGACGAGAGACCCAGCACTTC. Translation gives CATSGTQGLRRETQHF.